One sample yielded the 25 T cell receptor beta chains listed below, sequenced in a study of glioma-infiltrating T cells (TCRdb year 2016). TCRdb lists the instrument as Illumina MiSeq. TCR alpha and beta CDR3 regions were amplified with the iRepertoire nested amplicon-rescue multiplex PCR (arm-PCR) platform from RNA. Using fastp at Q25 and MiXCR, TCRdb reprocessed the public reads and kept productive beta chains. Rows with one shared CDR3 protein collapse into an entry with the most common genes and DNA. In this sample the table shows a few hundred thousand distinct CDR3 sequences, around 38% of which occur a single time. The top ten hold 12% of the sample. Input material: glioma tissue, nonneoplastic brain tissue, or PBMCs (not recorded which). Source of these receptors: a human donor with low-grade glioma or glioblastoma, undergoing nonglioma brain surgery, or in good health (not recorded which).

V and J are TRBV11-2 and TRBJ1-5; maybe TRBD1 (5 bases). The CDR3 spans 15 residues. Germline V gene lookup returns CDR1 SGHAT and CDR2 FQNNGV. Trimming removed 0 bases at V and 3 bases at J, with 9 bases between. CDR3 coding DNA: TGTGCCAGCAGCTTAGATGGCAGGGACAATCAGCCCCAGCATTTT. Translating gives CASSLDGRDNQPQHF.

As to this clonotype: This may come from a read error, since a much larger clone is one base off. V gene TRBV6-2 or TRBV6-3 combines with J gene TRBJ2-5, with no clear D. The V gene lost 5 bases and the J gene lost 10 bases, with 17 bases spanning the gap. There are 13 residues in the CDR3. Germline-derived CDR1 and CDR2 are MNHEY and SVGEGT. CDR3 nucleotide sequence: TGTGCCAGCAGTAGTCACAGTCAAGTGAACCAGTACTTC. This gives the protein CASSSHSQVNQYF.

The rearrangement uses TRBV20-1 and TRBJ2-7; no clear D. Trimming stripped 5 bases from V and 2 bases from J, with 13 bases between. The CDR3 contains 13 residues. Per germline, CDR1 DFQATT and CDR2 SNEGSKA (reference sequence). CDR3 sequence: CSASTYTAYEQYF. The CDR3 DNA follows: TGCAGTGCTTCCACTTATACCGCCTACGAGCAGTACTTC.

For this clonotype: Likely a read error: the CDR3 ends without its conserved phenylalanine or tryptophan. The V and J genes are TRBV10-3 and TRBJ2-3, with 8 nucleotides matching TRBD2. Germline assignment: CDR1 ENHRY and CDR2 SYGVKD. The CDR3 spans 15 residues. In DNA form, the CDR3 reads TGTGCCATCAGGGCTTGGCGGGAGGACACAGATACTCAGTATTCT. It is translated as CAIRAWREDTDTQYS.

This clonotype was seen many times. The chain links TRBV7-2 to TRBJ1-1; the D is unclear. Trimming stripped 5 bases from V and 4 bases from J, with 11 bases between. This CDR3 region has 13 residues. Germline CDR1 SGHTA, CDR2 FQGNSA. CDR3 sequence (DNA): TGTGCCAGCAGCCCTTCGTTCGGCACTGAAGCTTTCTTT. Its protein product is CASSPSFGTEAFF.

Notes on this clonotype: One base away lies a much larger clone, so this may be a sequencing read error. The rearrangement joins TRBV4-1 to TRBJ2-5; 9 nucleotides line up with TRBD2. The CDR3 contains 15 residues. The germline CDR1 and CDR2 sequences are MGHRA and YSYEKL. V was pared by 3 bases and J by 11 bases, with 13 bases of the junction left unmatched. This CDR3 is CASSQREGPWNEQYF. The CDR3 nucleotides are TGCGCCAGCAGCCAGCGGGAGGGTCCTTGGAATGAGCAGTACTTC.

J is TRBJ1-6 and V is TRBV20-1, with TRBD1 matching over 8 bases. V shed 0 bases, J shed 11 bases, and the junction held 6 bases outside the gene matches. The CDR3 contains 14 residues. Germline V gene lookup returns CDR1 DFQATT and CDR2 SNEGSKA (reference sequence). In DNA form, the CDR3 reads TGCAGTGCTAGAGATCGGACAGGGTGGGCACCCCTCCACTTT. Its translation: CSARDRTGWAPLHF.

Ten or more counts support this clonotype. The chain recombines TRBV28 with TRBJ1-1, with D unclear. Germline-derived CDR1 and CDR2 are MDHEN and SYDVKM. The germline V and J ends were trimmed by 3 bases and 1 base, with 6 bases remaining between them. CDR3 length: 13 amino acids. The CDR3 bases are TGTGCCAGCAGTTTGATGGAGAACACTGAAGCTTTCTTT. Translated: CASSLMENTEAFF. The complete variable domain, with remaining parts taken from reference TRBV28 and TRBJ1-1, reads DVKVTQSSRYLVKRTGEKVFLECVQDMDHENMFWYRQDPGLGLRLIYFSYDVKMKEKGDIPEGYSVSREKKERFSLILESASTNQTSMYLCASSLMENTEAFFGQGTRLTVV.

This clonotype has only a few counts. This chain connects TRBV7-2 to TRBJ2-7; unclear D gene. CDR1 is SGHTA, CDR2 FQGNSA, per germline. The ends were cut back, 5 bases at V and 2 bases at J, with 13 bases in the middle. The CDR3 length is 14 residues. In DNA form, the CDR3 reads TGTGCCAGCAGCCGCTCCCCGGGCACCTACGAGCAGTACTTC. Translated: CASSRSPGTYEQYF. The full variable domain, in which reference TRBV7-2 and TRBJ2-7 provide the parts outside the CDR3, is GAGVSQSPSNKVTEKGKDVELRCDPISGHTALYWYRQSLGQGLEFLIYFQGNSAPDKSGLPSDRFSAERTGGSVSTLTIQRTQQEDSAVYLCASSRSPGTYEQYFGPGTRLTVT.

Note on this clonotype: A much larger clone is a single base away; this may be a read error. V and J are TRBV20-1 and TRBJ2-7, with D possibly being TRBD1 (6 bases). The germline CDR1 and CDR2 sequences are DFQATT and SNEGSKA (reference sequence). CDR3 length equals 12 residues. Here the CDR3 DNA reads TGCAGTGCTAGAGTGGGGGCCTACGAGAAGTACTTC. Its protein is CSARVGAYEKYF.

A word on this clonotype: This may be a read error, as it is one base from a much larger clone. This chain joins TRBV6-1 and TRBJ1-3; D uncertain. Looked up from germline, CDR1 is MNHNS and CDR2 is SASEGT. The CDR3 runs 11 residues. The CDR3 region has the DNA TGTGCCAGCATAGGCGGAAGCACCATATATTTT. It is translated as CASIGGSTIYF.

The chain recombines TRBV15 with TRBJ2-1; the D is unclear. This CDR3 contains 16 residues. In germline, CDR1 is LNHNV, CDR2 YYDKDF (reference sequence). Trimming pared 0 bases from V and 7 bases from J, leaving 16 bases between. In nucleotides, the CDR3 is TGTGCCACCAGCAGAGATTTAGGGATCGGTAGGAATGAGCAGTTCTTC. This encodes CATSRDLGIGRNEQFF.

This chain joins TRBV6-5 and TRBJ1-5; D remains unclear. Germline V gene lookup returns CDR1 MNHEY and CDR2 SVGAGI. Trimming took 4 bases from V and 4 from J, leaving 20 bases between them. This CDR3 has 17 amino acids. The DNA for the CDR3 is TGTGCCAGCAGTTCCCACGGAAGACGGGGATCGAATCAGCCCCAGCATTTT. Its protein product is CASSSHGRRGSNQPQHF.

The gene calls are TRBV19 and TRBJ1-1; 7 nucleotides line up with TRBD1. CDR1 LNHDA and CDR2 SQIVND come from the germline V gene (reference sequence). Trimming removed 3 bases from V and 1 base from J; junction bases left unmatched: 5. The CDR3 runs to 15 residues. The CDR3 region is CASSMRTGSNTEAFF. CDR3 nucleotides: TGTGCCAGTAGTATGAGGACAGGCTCGAACACTGAAGCTTTCTTT.

As for this clonotype: With a much larger clone just one base away, this may be a read error. V gene TRBV6-5 combines with J gene TRBJ2-1, with 14 bases identical to TRBD2. This CDR3 region has 17 residues. V gave up 1 base and J gave up 12 bases; unmatched junction bases: 11. Germline loops: CDR1 MNHEY, CDR2 SVGAGI. The CDR3 DNA reads TGTGCCAGCAGTTACTTGGGACTAGCGGGAGATCGCGGTGCGCAGTTCTTC. Protein: CASSYLGLAGDRGAQFF.

A word on this clonotype: This could be a read error, since a much larger clone is one nucleotide away. The chain has TRBV7-6 and TRBJ2-3; unclear D gene. CDR1 is SGHVS, CDR2 FNYEAQ, per germline. Between the trimmed V and J ends, which lost 5 bases and 7 bases, there was a span of 13 bases. CDR3 length: 13 residues. The CDR3 sequence is CASSARTINTQYF. The CDR3 DNA reads TGTGCCAGCAGCGCTCGCACTATAAATACGCAGTATTTT.

V usage is TRBV4-2 and J usage is TRBJ1-2, with a tentative D call TRBD1 (5 bases). The CDR3 loop spans 15 amino acids. Per the germline V gene, CDR1 is LGHNA and CDR2 is YNFKEQ. V lost 1 base, J lost 7 bases, and 16 bases lay in between. The CDR3 spells CASSQAPSTQGGYTF. CDR3 in DNA: TGTGCCAGCAGCCAAGCTCCTTCTACGCAGGGTGGCTACACCTTC.

This clonotype turned up a few times. The chain has TRBV4-1 and TRBJ2-2, with 8 bases that match TRBD1. Germline loops: CDR1 MGHRA, CDR2 YSYEKL. CDR3 size: 15 residues. V lost 4 bases, J lost 4 bases, and 5 bases stayed unmatched. Here the CDR3 reads CASSPTGVGTGELFF. As DNA, the CDR3 is TGCGCCAGCAGCCCGACAGGGGTTGGCACCGGGGAGCTGTTTTTT.

This clonotype was recorded a few times. The chain recombines TRBV29-1 with TRBJ2-3, with 8 bases aligning to TRBD2. Per germline, CDR1 SQVTM and CDR2 ANQGSEA. The CDR3 is 12 residues long. In nucleotides, the CDR3 is TGCGGGCCCGGTCTAGCGGGAGATACGCAGTATTTT. It specifies CGPGLAGDTQYF.

This clonotype was seen many times. V and J are TRBV27 and TRBJ1-1; the D gene is possibly TRBD1 (5 bases). The V gene lost 5 bases and the J gene lost 2 bases, with 12 bases spanning the gap. Per the germline V gene, CDR1 is MNHEY and CDR2 is SMNVEV (reference sequence). The CDR3 contains 14 residues. The CDR3 DNA follows: TGTGCCAGCAGTCAAGGGGACCTTAACACTGAAGCTTTCTTT. This codes for CASSQGDLNTEAFF.

This clonotype has ten or more counts. The chain has TRBV27 and TRBJ2-3; no firm D call. The germline CDR1 and CDR2 sequences are MNHEY and SMNVEV (reference sequence). V lost 1 base to trimming and J lost 2 bases, with 4 bases between them. This CDR3 region has 13 residues. In nucleotides, the CDR3 is TGTGCCAGCAGTTTATGGACCACAGATACGCAGTATTTT. It yields the protein CASSLWTTDTQYF.

This clonotype was seen only a few times. The rearrangement joins TRBV2 to TRBJ1-5; D ambiguous. The ends were cut back, 7 bases at V and 0 bases at J, with 7 bases in the middle. In germline, CDR1 is SNHLY, CDR2 FYNNEI. The CDR3 contains 13 residues. The CDR3 sequence: CASNGHSNQPQHF. CDR3 nucleotide sequence: TGTGCCAGCAACGGGCATAGCAATCAGCCCCAGCATTTT.

This chain links TRBV7-6 with TRBJ2-1; 9 nucleotides align to TRBD2. The junction had 13 bases not matched to a gene; V was cut back by 5 bases and J by 8 bases. Looked up from germline, CDR1 is SGHVS and CDR2 is FNYEAQ. CDR3 length equals 16 residues. The CDR3 nucleotides read TGTGCCAGCAGCGGCAGTAGCGGGAGACCCACGGATGAGCAGTTCTTC. The encoded protein is CASSGSSGRPTDEQFF.

V is TRBV20-1 and J is TRBJ1-2; 7 bases are a match to TRBD1. The CDR3 spans 11 residues. CDR1 is DFQATT and CDR2 is SNEGSKA in the germline V gene (reference sequence). The V segment lost 7 bases and the J segment 7 bases; nucleotides outside the gene matches: 6. DNA of the CDR3: TGCAGTGTAGACAGGGATTTTGGCTACACCTTC. Its protein is CSVDRDFGYTF.

This clonotype came up many times. The CDR3 sequence is CASTRGGATEAFF. As DNA, the CDR3 is TGTGCCAGCACCCGGGGAGGGGCCACTGAAGCTTTCTTT. The chain couples TRBV28 to TRBJ1-1, with TRBD1 as a possible D gene (5 bases). The CDR3 covers 13 residues. Germline V lookup: CDR1 MDHEN, CDR2 SYDVKM. The ends were cut back, 7 bases at V and 4 bases at J, with 13 bases in the middle. The full variable domain, completed using reference TRBV28 and TRBJ1-1, is DVKVTQSSRYLVKRTGEKVFLECVQDMDHENMFWYRQDPGLGLRLIYFSYDVKMKEKGDIPEGYSVSREKKERFSLILESASTNQTSMYLCASTRGGATEAFFGQGTRLTVV.